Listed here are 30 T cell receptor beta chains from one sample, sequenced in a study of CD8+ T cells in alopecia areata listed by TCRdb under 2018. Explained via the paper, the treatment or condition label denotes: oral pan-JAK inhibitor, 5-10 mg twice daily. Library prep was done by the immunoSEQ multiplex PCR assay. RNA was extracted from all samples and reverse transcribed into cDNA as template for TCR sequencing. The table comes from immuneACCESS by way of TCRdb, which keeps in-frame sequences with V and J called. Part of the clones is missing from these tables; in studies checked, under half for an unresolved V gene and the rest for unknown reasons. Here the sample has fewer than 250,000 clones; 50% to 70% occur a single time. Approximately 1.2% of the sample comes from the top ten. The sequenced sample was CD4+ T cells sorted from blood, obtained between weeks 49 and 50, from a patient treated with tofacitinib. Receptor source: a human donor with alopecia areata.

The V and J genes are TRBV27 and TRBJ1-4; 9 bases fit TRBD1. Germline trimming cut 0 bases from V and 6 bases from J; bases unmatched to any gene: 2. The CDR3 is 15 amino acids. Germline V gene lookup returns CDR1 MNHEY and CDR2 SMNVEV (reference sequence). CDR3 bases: TGTGCCAGCAGTTTATCCGGGGACAGGGATGAAAAACTGTTTTTT. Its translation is CASSLSGDRDEKLFF.

The CDR3 nucleotides read TGTGCCAGCAGTGAAGGGTCCTATGGCTACACCTTC. Amino acids: CASSEGSYGYTF. This rearrangement joins TRBV25-1 to TRBJ1-2; no clear D. The CDR3 runs 12 residues. V lost 2 bases and J 4 bases, leaving 5 bases between the germline ends. The germline V gene has CDR1 MGHDK and CDR2 SYGVNS.

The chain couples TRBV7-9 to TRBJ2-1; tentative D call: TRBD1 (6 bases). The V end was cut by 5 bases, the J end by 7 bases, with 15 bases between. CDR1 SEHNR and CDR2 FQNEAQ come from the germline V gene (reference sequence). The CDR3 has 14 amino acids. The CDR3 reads CASSKRTDSNEQFF. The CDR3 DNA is TGTGCCAGCAGCAAAAGGACAGACTCAAATGAGCAGTTCTTC.

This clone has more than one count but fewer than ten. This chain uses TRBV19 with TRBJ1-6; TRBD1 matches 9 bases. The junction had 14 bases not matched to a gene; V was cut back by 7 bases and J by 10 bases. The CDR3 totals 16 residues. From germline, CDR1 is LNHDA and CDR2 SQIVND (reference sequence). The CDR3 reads CASTTPRGQGWSPLHF. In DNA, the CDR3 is TGTGCCAGTACTACCCCTCGGGGACAGGGATGGTCACCCCTCCACTTT.

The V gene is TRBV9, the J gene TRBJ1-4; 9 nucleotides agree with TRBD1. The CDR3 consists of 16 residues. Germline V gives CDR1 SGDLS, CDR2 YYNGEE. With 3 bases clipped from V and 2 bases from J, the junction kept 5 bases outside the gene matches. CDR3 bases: TGTGCCAGCAGCGGGGGACAGGGCGTCACTAATGAAAAACTGTTTTTT. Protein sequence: CASSGGQGVTNEKLFF.

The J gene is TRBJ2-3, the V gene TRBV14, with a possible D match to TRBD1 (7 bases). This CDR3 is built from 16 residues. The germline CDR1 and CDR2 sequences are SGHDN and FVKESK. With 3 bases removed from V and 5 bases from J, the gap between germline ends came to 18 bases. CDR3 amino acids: CASSHSPGQGGDTQYF. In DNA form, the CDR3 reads TGTGCCAGCAGCCACTCCCCTGGGCAGGGGGGAGATACGCAGTATTTT.

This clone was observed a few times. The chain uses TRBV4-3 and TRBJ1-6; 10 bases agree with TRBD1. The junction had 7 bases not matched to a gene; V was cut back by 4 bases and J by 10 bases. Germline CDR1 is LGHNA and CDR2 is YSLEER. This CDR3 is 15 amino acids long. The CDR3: CASSRDRGRGSPLHF. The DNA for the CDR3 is TGCGCCAGCAGCCGCGACAGGGGGCGAGGGTCACCCCTCCACTTT.

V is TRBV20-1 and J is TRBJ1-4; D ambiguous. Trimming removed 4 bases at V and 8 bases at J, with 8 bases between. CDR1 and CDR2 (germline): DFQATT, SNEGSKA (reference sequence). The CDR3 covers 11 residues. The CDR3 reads CSATDVEKLFF. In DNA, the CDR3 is TGCAGTGCTACTGACGTAGAAAAACTGTTTTTT.

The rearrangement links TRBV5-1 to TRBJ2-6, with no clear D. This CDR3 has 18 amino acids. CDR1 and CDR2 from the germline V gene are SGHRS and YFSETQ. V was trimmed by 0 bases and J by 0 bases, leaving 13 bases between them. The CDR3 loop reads CASSLELRHRSGANVLTF. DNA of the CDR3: TGCGCCAGCAGCTTGGAATTGCGGCACCGCTCTGGGGCCAACGTCCTGACTTTC.

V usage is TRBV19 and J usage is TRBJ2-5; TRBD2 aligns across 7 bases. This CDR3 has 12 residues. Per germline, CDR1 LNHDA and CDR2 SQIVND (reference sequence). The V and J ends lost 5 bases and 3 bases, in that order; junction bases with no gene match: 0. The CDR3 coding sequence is TGTGCCAGTAGTCGGGGGGAAGAGACCCAGTACTTC. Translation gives CASSRGEETQYF.

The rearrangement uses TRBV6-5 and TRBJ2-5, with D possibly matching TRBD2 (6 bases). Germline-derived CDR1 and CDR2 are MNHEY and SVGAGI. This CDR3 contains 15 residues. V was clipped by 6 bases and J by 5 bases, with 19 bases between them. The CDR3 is CASRTTLGGGETQYF. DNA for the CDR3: TGTGCCAGCAGAACTACCCTGGGGGGTGGTGAGACCCAGTACTTC.

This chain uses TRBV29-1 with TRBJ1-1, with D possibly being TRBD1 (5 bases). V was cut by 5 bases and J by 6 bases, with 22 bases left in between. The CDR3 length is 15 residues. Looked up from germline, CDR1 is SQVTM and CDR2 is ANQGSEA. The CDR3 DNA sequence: TGCAGCGTTTCCAACCGACAGCAAGTTAGAGCTGAAGCTTTCTTT. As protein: CSVSNRQQVRAEAFF.

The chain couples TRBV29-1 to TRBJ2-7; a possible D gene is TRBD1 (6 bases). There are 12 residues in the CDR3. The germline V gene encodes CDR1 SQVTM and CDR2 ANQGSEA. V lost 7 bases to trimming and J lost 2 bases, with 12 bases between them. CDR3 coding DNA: TGCAGCGCCAGACAGGACACCTACGAGCAGTACTTC. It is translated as CSARQDTYEQYF.

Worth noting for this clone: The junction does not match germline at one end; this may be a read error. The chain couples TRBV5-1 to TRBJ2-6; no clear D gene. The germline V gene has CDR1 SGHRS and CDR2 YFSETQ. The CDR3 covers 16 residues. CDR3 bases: TGCGCCAGCAGCTTGGACCAGCTCTCTGGAGCCAACGTCCTGACTTTC. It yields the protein CASSLDQLSGANVLTF.

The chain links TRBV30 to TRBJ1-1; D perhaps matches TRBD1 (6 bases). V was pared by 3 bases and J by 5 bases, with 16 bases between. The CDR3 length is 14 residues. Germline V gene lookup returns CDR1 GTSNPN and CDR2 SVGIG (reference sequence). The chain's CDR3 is CAWRARGRGTEAFF. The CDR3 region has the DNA TGTGCCTGGAGGGCCCGGGGCAGGGGAACTGAAGCTTTCTTT.

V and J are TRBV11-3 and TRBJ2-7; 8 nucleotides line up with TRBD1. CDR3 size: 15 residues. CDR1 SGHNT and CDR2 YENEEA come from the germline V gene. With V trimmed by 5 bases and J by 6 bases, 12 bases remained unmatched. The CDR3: CASSAAGTGSAEQYF. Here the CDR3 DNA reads TGTGCCAGCAGCGCAGCCGGGACAGGCTCCGCCGAGCAGTACTTC.

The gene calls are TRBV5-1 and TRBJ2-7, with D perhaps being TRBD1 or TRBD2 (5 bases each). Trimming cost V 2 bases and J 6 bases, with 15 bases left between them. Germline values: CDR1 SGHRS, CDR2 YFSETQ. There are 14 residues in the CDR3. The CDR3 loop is CASSLPGPKVEQYF. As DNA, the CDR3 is TGCGCCAGCAGCTTACCGGGGCCCAAAGTCGAGCAGTACTTC.

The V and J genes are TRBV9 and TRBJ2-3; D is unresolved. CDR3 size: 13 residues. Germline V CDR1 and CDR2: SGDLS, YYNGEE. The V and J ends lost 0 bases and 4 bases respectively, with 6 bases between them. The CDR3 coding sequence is TGTGCCAGCAGCGTAGAGTTTTCAGATACGCAGTATTTT. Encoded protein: CASSVEFSDTQYF.

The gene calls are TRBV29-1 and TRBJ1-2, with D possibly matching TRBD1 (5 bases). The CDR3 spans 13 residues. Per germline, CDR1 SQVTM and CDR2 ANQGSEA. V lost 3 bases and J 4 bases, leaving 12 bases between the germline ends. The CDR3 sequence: CSVEKGRSYGYTF. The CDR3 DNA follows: TGCAGCGTTGAGAAGGGACGTTCCTATGGCTACACCTTC.

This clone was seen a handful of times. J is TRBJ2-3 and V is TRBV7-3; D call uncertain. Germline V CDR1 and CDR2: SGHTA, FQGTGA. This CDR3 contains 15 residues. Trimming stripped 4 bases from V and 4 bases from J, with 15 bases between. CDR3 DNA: TGTGCCAGCAGCTCCCTCCGAGGTGGCTCAGATACGCAGTATTTT. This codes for CASSSLRGGSDTQYF.

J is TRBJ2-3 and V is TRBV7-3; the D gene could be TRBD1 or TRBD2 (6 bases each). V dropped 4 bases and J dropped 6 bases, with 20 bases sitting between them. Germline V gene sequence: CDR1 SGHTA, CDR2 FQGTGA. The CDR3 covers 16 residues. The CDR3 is CASSSYPGLRGDTQYF. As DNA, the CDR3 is TGTGCCAGCAGCTCGTACCCGGGACTTAGGGGGGATACGCAGTATTTT.

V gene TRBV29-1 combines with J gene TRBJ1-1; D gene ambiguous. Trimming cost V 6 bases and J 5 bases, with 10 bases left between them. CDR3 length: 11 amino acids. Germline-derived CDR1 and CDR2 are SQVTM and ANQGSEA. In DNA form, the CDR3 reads TGCAGCGTAAGTGGAGTGACTGAAGCTTTCTTT. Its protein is CSVSGVTEAFF.

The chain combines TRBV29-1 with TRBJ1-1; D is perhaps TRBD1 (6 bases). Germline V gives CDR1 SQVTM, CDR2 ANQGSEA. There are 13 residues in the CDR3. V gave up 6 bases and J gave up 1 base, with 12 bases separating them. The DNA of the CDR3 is TGCAGCGTCCCCGGGACAAGGAACACTGAAGCTTTCTTT. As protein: CSVPGTRNTEAFF. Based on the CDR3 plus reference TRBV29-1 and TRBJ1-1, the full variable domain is SAVISQKPSRDICQRGTSLTIQCQVDSQVTMMFWYRQQPGQSLTLIATANQGSEATYESGFVIDKFPISRPNLTFSTLTVSNMSPEDSSIYLCSVPGTRNTEAFFGQGTRLTVV.

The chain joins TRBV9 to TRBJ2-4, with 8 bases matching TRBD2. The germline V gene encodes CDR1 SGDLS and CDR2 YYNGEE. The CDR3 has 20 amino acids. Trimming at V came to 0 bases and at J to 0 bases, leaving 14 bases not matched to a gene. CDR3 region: CASSVGGAGGGLLAKNIQYF. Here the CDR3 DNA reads TGTGCCAGCAGCGTAGGTGGTGCGGGCGGGGGGCTCCTAGCCAAAAACATTCAGTACTTC.

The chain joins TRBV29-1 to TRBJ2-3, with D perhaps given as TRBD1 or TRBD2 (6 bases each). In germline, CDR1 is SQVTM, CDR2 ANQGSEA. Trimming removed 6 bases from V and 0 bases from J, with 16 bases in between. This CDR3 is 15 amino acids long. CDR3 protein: CSVAEWGASTDTQYF. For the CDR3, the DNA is TGCAGCGTCGCCGAGTGGGGGGCTAGCACAGATACGCAGTATTTT.

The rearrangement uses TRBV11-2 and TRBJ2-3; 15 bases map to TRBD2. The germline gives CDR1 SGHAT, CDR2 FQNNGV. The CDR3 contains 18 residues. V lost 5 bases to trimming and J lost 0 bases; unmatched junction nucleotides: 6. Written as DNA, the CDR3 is TGTGCCAGCAGCCCGCGGACTAGCGGGGGGGCGAGCACAGATACGCAGTATTTT. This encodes CASSPRTSGGASTDTQYF.

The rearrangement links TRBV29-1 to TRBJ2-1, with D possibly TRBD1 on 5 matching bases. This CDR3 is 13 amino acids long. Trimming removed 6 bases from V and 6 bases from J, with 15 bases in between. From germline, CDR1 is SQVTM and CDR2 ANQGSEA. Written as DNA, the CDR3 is TGCAGCGTAACCGGGCCAGGGCGCAATGAGCAGTTCTTC. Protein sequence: CSVTGPGRNEQFF.

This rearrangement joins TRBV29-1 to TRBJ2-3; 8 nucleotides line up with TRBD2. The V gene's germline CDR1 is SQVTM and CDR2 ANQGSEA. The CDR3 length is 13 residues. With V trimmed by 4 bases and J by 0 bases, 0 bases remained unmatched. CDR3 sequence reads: CSVVAGSTDTQYF. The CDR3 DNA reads TGCAGCGTTGTAGCGGGGAGCACAGATACGCAGTATTTT.

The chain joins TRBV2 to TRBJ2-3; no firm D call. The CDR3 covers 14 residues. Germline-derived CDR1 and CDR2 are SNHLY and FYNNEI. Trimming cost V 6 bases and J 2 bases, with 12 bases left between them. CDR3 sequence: CASRNILLTDTQYF. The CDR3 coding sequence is TGTGCCAGCAGGAACATATTACTCACAGATACGCAGTATTTT.

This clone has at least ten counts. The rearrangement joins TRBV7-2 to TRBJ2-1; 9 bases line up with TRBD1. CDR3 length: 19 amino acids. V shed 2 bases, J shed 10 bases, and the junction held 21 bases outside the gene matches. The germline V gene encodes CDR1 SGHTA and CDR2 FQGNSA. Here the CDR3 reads CASSLYGTGWIPEAREQFF. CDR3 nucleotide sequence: TGTGCCAGCAGCTTATATGGGACAGGGTGGATCCCTGAGGCGCGGGAGCAGTTCTTC.